The clone carrying this T cell receptor (beta chain) was seen at least ten times. Its antigen is unidentified. TCRdb analysed the reads with MiXCR anew, one entry per CDR3 protein. Counted here are a few hundred thousand distinct CDR3 sequences, under 25% occurring once; the ten biggest clones make up around 20%. This entry comes from a study of T cell repertoires in cytomegalovirus infection. About the research overall: Selection of CMV epitopes for the study included recently identified HLA-C-restricted and well-studied HLA-B-restricted ones.

General study points: HLA-C-restricted CMV-specific TCR beta clonotypes were dominant in the ex vivo response. Public TCR beta family frequency separated CMV-and-HLA carriers, including in an independent cohort.

The sample here was cultured PBMCs, taken from culture after CMV antigen stimulation. This TCR derives from a human donor in good health (CMV status not recorded). Some clones in this sample may be carry-over from other donors' samples.

CDR3 nucleotides: TGTGCCAGCAGATGGAGTCGGGGGGAGGGCCCCTACGAGCAGTACTTC. Protein product: CASRWSRGEGPYEQYF. The rearrangement uses TRBV11-2 and TRBJ2-7, with 7 nucleotides matching TRBD2. This CDR3 region has 16 residues. Germline assignment: CDR1 SGHAT and CDR2 FQNNGV. V lost 6 bases, J lost 2 bases, and 13 bases stayed unmatched. The whole variable domain, remainder taken from reference TRBV11-2 and TRBJ2-7, is EAGVAQSPRYKIIEKRQSVAFWCNPISGHATLYWYQQILGQGPKLLIQFQNNGVVDDSQLPKDRFSAERLKGVDSTLKIQPAKLEDSAVYLCASRWSRGEGPYEQYFGPGTRLTVT.